This passage covers 16 T cell receptor beta chains from one sample sequenced in a study of blood T cell repertoires in COVID-19. Repertoires were generated with immunoSEQ multiplex PCR, while TCRdb's copy carries only in-frame clones and drops some. The sample records approximately 220,000 clones, 80% to 85% being singletons. The material sequenced was PBMCs or T cells enriched from blood (not recorded which). All receptors derive from a woman aged 40 to 50 who had recovered from COVID-19.

The chain combines TRBV5-1 with TRBJ2-5; D is unresolved. This CDR3 has 14 residues. Germline values: CDR1 SGHRS, CDR2 YFSETQ. Trimming removed 1 base from V and 4 bases from J, with 11 bases in between. Here the CDR3 DNA reads TGCGCCAGCAGCTTGAGTCTAGATCCAGAGACCCAGTACTTC. Its protein is CASSLSLDPETQYF.

The chain links TRBV28 to TRBJ2-7, with 8 bases that match TRBD1. V lost 2 bases, J lost 6 bases, and 6 bases stayed unmatched. From germline, CDR1 is MDHEN and CDR2 SYDVKM. This CDR3 has 14 residues. The CDR3 sequence is CASSLGDRLGEQYF. Here the CDR3 DNA reads TGTGCCAGCAGTTTAGGGGACAGGTTGGGCGAGCAGTACTTC.

The rearrangement joins TRBV29-1 to TRBJ1-5, with 9 bases identical to TRBD1. CDR3 length: 13 amino acids. Germline values: CDR1 SQVTM, CDR2 ANQGSEA. J was trimmed by 6 bases and V by 8 bases; bases with no gene match: 8. The CDR3 protein is CSFSQGAGQPQHF. CDR3 DNA: TGCAGCTTTTCACAGGGGGCGGGTCAGCCCCAGCATTTT.

This clone is a singleton in its sample. This chain joins TRBV9 and TRBJ2-2; 7 bases are a match to TRBD1. Trimming removed 3 bases from V and 5 bases from J; junction bases left unmatched: 10. The CDR3 totals 16 residues. Germline assignment: CDR1 SGDLS and CDR2 YYNGEE. The CDR3 loop is CASSAPQGQITGELFF. As DNA, the CDR3 is TGTGCCAGCAGCGCTCCCCAGGGACAGATTACCGGGGAGCTGTTTTTT.

The CDR3 spells CASSSGQGSYEQYV. As DNA, the CDR3 is TGCGCCAGCAGCTCGGGACAGGGGAGCTACGAGCAGTACGTC. This chain links TRBV5-1 with TRBJ2-7; TRBD1 agrees at 10 bases. CDR1 SGHRS and CDR2 YFSETQ come from the germline V gene. The CDR3 spans 14 residues. Germline trimming cut 3 bases from V and 3 bases from J; bases unmatched to any gene: 3.

This chain uses TRBV21-1 with TRBJ2-7; TRBD1 was called by the table and not checked on the DNA. TRBV21-1 is described as a pseudogene. This CDR3 has 14 amino acids. As DNA, the CDR3 is TGTGCCAGCAGCAAAGGGACAGGGAAGGACGAGCAGTACGTC. Encoded protein: CASSKGTGKDEQYV.

This clone occurred once. The chain recombines TRBV4-1 with TRBJ1-1; D gene ambiguous. The CDR3 spans 15 residues. Germline CDR1 is MGHRA and CDR2 is YSYEKL. V was cut by 2 bases and J by 2 bases, with 12 bases left in between. The DNA for the CDR3 is TGCGCCAGCAGCCAATACCATACAACCAACACTGAAGCTTTCTTT. This sequence encodes CASSQYHTTNTEAFF.

This chain connects TRBV3-1 (or the pseudogene TRBV3-2) to TRBJ2-5; D unresolved. The germline CDR1 and CDR2 sequences are LGHDT and YNNKEL (reference sequence). The germline V and J ends were trimmed by 1 base and 8 bases, with 8 bases remaining between them. CDR3 length: 12 amino acids. CDR3 coding DNA: TGTGCCAGCAGCCAAGTTTTATATACCCAGTACTTC. It encodes CASSQVLYTQYF.

The chain joins TRBV5-1 to TRBJ1-2; 8 nucleotides match TRBD1. Germline V gene sequence: CDR1 SGHRS, CDR2 YFSETQ. The CDR3 spans 15 residues. V dropped 1 base and J dropped 7; count of bases not matched to a gene: 9. CDR3 coding DNA: TGCGCCAGCAGCTTGACGGGCAGGGGGCAATCTGGCTACACCTTC. Encoded protein: CASSLTGRGQSGYTF.

This clone is medium-sized (0.01 to 0.1%). V usage is TRBV5-1 and J usage is TRBJ2-7; maybe TRBD1 (6 bases). Between the trimmed V and J ends, which lost 1 base and 7 bases, there was a span of 12 bases. The germline V gene has CDR1 SGHRS and CDR2 YFSETQ. The CDR3 totals 13 residues. CDR3 DNA sequence: TGCGCCAGCAGCTTGCTGATCAGGGGAGAGCAGTACTTC. Residues: CASSLLIRGEQYF.

The chain links TRBV30 to TRBJ2-1, with 10 positions matching TRBD2. With V trimmed by 3 bases and J by 6 bases, 8 bases remained unmatched. Germline loops: CDR1 GTSNPN, CDR2 SVGIG (reference sequence). The CDR3 runs 15 residues. The CDR3 spells CAWSQLAGRLNEQFF. The CDR3 nucleotides are TGTGCCTGGAGCCAACTAGCGGGACGTCTCAATGAGCAGTTCTTC.

This clone was counted between two and nine times. This rearrangement joins TRBV4-1 to TRBJ2-1; 9 nucleotides agree with TRBD2. This CDR3 contains 15 residues. After removal of 4 bases from V and 2 bases from J, the junction contained 3 bases not matched to a gene. CDR1 is MGHRA and CDR2 is YSYEKL in the germline V gene. CDR3: CASSLSGSAYNEQFF. In DNA form, the CDR3 reads TGCGCCAGCAGCCTTAGCGGGAGTGCCTACAATGAGCAGTTCTTC.

This chain links TRBV7-2 with TRBJ1-2; D is undetermined. The CDR3 extends over 14 amino acids. V dropped 4 bases and J dropped 4 bases, with 13 bases sitting between them. Germline loops: CDR1 SGHTA, CDR2 FQGNSA. Here the CDR3 reads CASSSRSAVYGYTF. CDR3 bases: TGTGCCAGCAGCTCCCGTAGTGCCGTCTATGGCTACACCTTC.

This chain uses TRBV29-1 with TRBJ1-2; 7 nucleotides line up with TRBD1. The CDR3 is made up of 12 amino acids. The trim removed 7 bases at V and 2 bases at J, leaving 4 bases unmatched. CDR1 is SQVTM and CDR2 is ANQGSEA in the germline V gene. CDR3 loop: CSGVTGNYGYTF. The CDR3 DNA reads TGCAGCGGGGTGACAGGGAACTATGGCTACACCTTC.

The rearrangement links TRBV5-1 to TRBJ1-4; 8 positions agree with TRBD1. In germline, CDR1 is SGHRS, CDR2 YFSETQ. The junction had 7 bases not matched to a gene; V was cut back by 7 bases and J by 8 bases. This CDR3 region has 13 residues. CDR3 amino acids: CASHDRGNEKLFF. CDR3 nucleotide sequence: TGCGCCAGCCATGACAGGGGAAACGAAAAACTGTTTTTT.

The rearrangement joins TRBV3-1 (or the pseudogene TRBV3-2) to TRBJ2-7, with D possibly being TRBD1 (6 bases). V was pared by 3 bases and J by 2 bases, with 14 bases between. CDR3 length equals 15 residues. CDR1 is LGHDT and CDR2 is YNNKEL in the germline V gene (reference sequence). The CDR3 spells CASSHTGTPTYEQYF. In DNA, the CDR3 is TGTGCCAGCAGCCATACAGGGACACCAACCTACGAGCAGTACTTC.